Sequencing of this TCR beta chain was carried out in a study of CD8 T cells in Susac syndrome. Germline values: CDR1 LGHNA, CDR2 YSLEER. V was cut by 2 bases and J by 0 bases, with 14 bases left in between. CDR3 length: 16 amino acids. An input of 0.5 to 1 ug of RNA was subjected to reverse transcription using random hexamers. A multiplex approach, immunoSEQ multiplex PCR, amplified TCR beta CDR3 across 54 Vbeta and 13 Jbeta. TCRdb recomputed calls from the immunoSEQ multiplex PCR reads with MiXCR, one row per CDR3 protein. The sample holds hundreds of thousands of distinct CDR3 sequences, almost 85% seen once. High-throughput TCR beta sequencing covered peripheral CD8+ and CD4+ T cells. The multiple sclerosis control group was made up of treatment-naive patients with stable or active relapsing-remitting disease. Negative isolation was used for CD8+ and CD4+ T cells, and FACS enrichment was applied to TEMRA cells.

The chain has TRBV4-3 and TRBJ2-7; unclear D gene. Input material: CD8+ T cells from PBMCs. This receptor was taken from a human donor with multiple sclerosis. The CDR3 region is CASSQSVGLSSYEQYF. In nucleotides, the CDR3 is TGCGCCAGCAGCCAAAGCGTAGGGCTAAGCTCCTACGAGCAGTACTTC.